These 32 T cell receptor beta chains originate from one sample sequenced in a study of cytotoxic CD8 clonotypes in ibrutinib-treated CLL. Here immunoSEQ multiplex PCR was the method, and the copy in TCRdb shows in-frame clones only, minus some. The sample has 300,000 to 350,000 clones; almost 80% are singletons. The sample was PBMCs, taken before ibrutinib treatment. These receptors originate from a human donor with chronic lymphocytic leukemia.

V gene TRBV11-2 combines with J gene TRBJ2-7, with TRBD1 as a possible D gene (5 bases). V lost 5 bases and J lost 2, with 13 bases in between. Looked up from germline, CDR1 is SGHAT and CDR2 is FQNNGV. The CDR3 is made up of 14 amino acids. The CDR3 protein is CASSARQLAYEQYF. The CDR3 DNA is TGTGCCAGCAGCGCCCGACAGCTCGCCTACGAGCAGTACTTC.

Remarks on this clone: Distinct nucleotide sequences in the sample also encode this CDR3. The chain recombines TRBV5-1 with TRBJ2-7; D gene uncertain. CDR1 is SGHRS, CDR2 YFSETQ, per germline. There are 12 residues in the CDR3. Trimming removed 4 bases from V and 1 base from J, with 6 bases in between. The CDR3 sequence: CASSKESYEQYF. Here the CDR3 DNA reads TGCGCCAGCAGCAAGGAGTCCTACGAGCAGTACTTC.

The chain has TRBV29-1 and TRBJ1-1; no definite D call. This CDR3 comprises 13 residues. Germline lookup yields CDR1 SQVTM and CDR2 ANQGSEA. Between the trimmed V and J ends, which lost 7 bases and 1 base, there was a span of 13 bases. The CDR3 DNA reads TGCAGCGCCTCATCGGGAGGGAACACTGAAGCTTTCTTT. Encoded protein: CSASSGGNTEAFF.

This clone was recorded once. The chain couples TRBV5-1 to TRBJ1-2, with a tentative D call TRBD1 (6 bases). V gave up 2 bases and J gave up 3 bases, with 14 bases separating them. The germline V gene has CDR1 SGHRS and CDR2 YFSETQ. The CDR3 loop spans 15 amino acids. CDR3 bases: TGCGCCAGCAGCTTTGGCTCAGGGGTGGACTATGGCTACACCTTC. The encoded protein is CASSFGSGVDYGYTF.

V usage is TRBV7-2 and J usage is TRBJ1-1, with D possibly being TRBD1 (6 bases). The germline V gene has CDR1 SGHTA and CDR2 FQGNSA. The V gene lost 5 bases and the J gene lost 5 bases, with 27 bases spanning the gap. The length of the CDR3 is 18 residues. The DNA of the CDR3 is TGTGCCAGCAGCACAACAGGGACGGCCTTTAGATGGGGGACTGAAGCTTTCTTT. It translates to CASSTTGTAFRWGTEAFF. The whole variable domain, remainder taken from reference TRBV7-2 and TRBJ1-1, is GAGVSQSPSNKVTEKGKDVELRCDPISGHTALYWYRQSLGQGLEFLIYFQGNSAPDKSGLPSDRFSAERTGGSVSTLTIQRTQQEDSAVYLCASSTTGTAFRWGTEAFFGQGTRLTVV.

This chain connects TRBV28 to TRBJ1-2; D not resolved. Germline values: CDR1 MDHEN, CDR2 SYDVKM. Trimming shortened V by 5 bases and J by 8 bases, and 9 bases separated the two germline ends. The CDR3 totals 11 residues. The CDR3 DNA is TGTGCCAGCAGTACCTCGAGGGGCTACACCTTC. Amino acids: CASSTSRGYTF.

The genes are TRBV5-6 and TRBJ2-7, with TRBD2 matching 12 bases. Germline V CDR1 and CDR2: SGHDT, YYEEEE. This CDR3 comprises 14 residues. After removal of 2 bases from V and 6 bases from J, the junction contained 3 bases not matched to a gene. CDR3 DNA sequence: TGTGCCAGCAGCTTACTAGCGGGAGGATTCGAGCAGTACTTC. It is translated as CASSLLAGGFEQYF.

This chain joins TRBV9 and TRBJ2-7; D is possibly TRBD2 (6 bases). The CDR3 spans 16 residues. The germline CDR1 and CDR2 sequences are SGDLS and YYNGEE. Trimming stripped 4 bases from V and 0 bases from J, with 17 bases between. The CDR3 DNA is TGTGCCAGCAGCCCTCAGTCGGGACTCTCCTCCTACGAGCAGTACTTC. It is translated as CASSPQSGLSSYEQYF.

The chain combines TRBV4-1 with TRBJ2-7; 16 bases align to TRBD2. Per the germline V gene, CDR1 is MGHRA and CDR2 is YSYEKL. V was pared by 3 bases and J by 4 bases, with 6 bases of the junction left unmatched. The CDR3 is 17 amino acids. The CDR3 DNA sequence: TGCGCCAGCAGCCATGCCGGGACTAGCGGGAGGGAATACGAGCAGTACTTC. Its translation is CASSHAGTSGREYEQYF.

The chain couples TRBV27 to TRBJ2-7, with 8 bases that match TRBD1. The ends lost 0 bases at V and 0 bases at J; junction bases unmatched: 4. This CDR3 has 16 residues. From germline, CDR1 is MNHEY and CDR2 SMNVEV (reference sequence). In DNA, the CDR3 is TGTGCCAGCAGTTTATCGTGGACAGGGCTCTCCTACGAGCAGTACTTC. Translated, it gives CASSLSWTGLSYEQYF.

The chain uses TRBV13 and TRBJ2-5; 13 bases are shared with TRBD2. With V trimmed by 0 bases and J by 5 bases, 6 bases remained unmatched. Germline CDR1 is PRHDT and CDR2 is FYEKMQ (reference sequence). This CDR3 is 17 amino acids long. Here the CDR3 DNA reads TGTGCCAGCAGCTTAGGAGGACTAGCGGGAGTCCCTGAGACCCAGTACTTC. The encoded protein is CASSLGGLAGVPETQYF.

The chain carries TRBV6-5 and TRBJ1-3, with D unclear. This CDR3 comprises 15 residues. Trimming pared 2 bases from V and 0 bases from J, leaving 8 bases between. The germline V gene encodes CDR1 MNHEY and CDR2 SVGAGI. CDR3 loop: CASSYSISSGNTIYF. In DNA, the CDR3 is TGTGCCAGCAGTTACAGCATAAGCTCTGGAAACACCATATATTTT.

This chain links TRBV15 with TRBJ1-2; no definite D call. The CDR3 runs 18 residues. Germline-derived CDR1 and CDR2 are LNHNV and YYDKDF (reference sequence). The ends were cut back, 3 bases at V and 7 bases at J, with 27 bases in the middle. The CDR3 loop is CATSSYPTTETRSSGYTF. The CDR3 region has the DNA TGTGCCACCAGCAGCTATCCTACGACCGAGACAAGATCGAGTGGCTACACCTTC.

The V gene is TRBV6-1, the J gene TRBJ2-5; D ambiguous. CDR3 length equals 13 residues. Germline CDR1 and CDR2: MNHNS and SASEGT. Trimming took off 0 bases at V and 4 bases at J, with 6 bases between the two ends. CDR3 DNA: TGTGCCAGCAGTGAAGCCCTCGGAGAGACCCAGTACTTC. Its translation: CASSEALGETQYF.

J is TRBJ1-5 and V is TRBV27; D gene ambiguous. V was pared by 8 bases and J by 0 bases, with 8 bases between. The CDR3 runs to 13 residues. Germline loops: CDR1 MNHEY, CDR2 SMNVEV (reference sequence). The chain's CDR3 is CASRPNSNQPQHF. The CDR3 DNA follows: TGTGCCAGCCGTCCAAATAGCAATCAGCCCCAGCATTTT.

This clone was seen only once. The CDR3 sequence is CAWNPDSNYEQYF. CDR3 nucleotides: TGTGCCTGGAACCCCGACAGTAATTACGAGCAGTACTTC. The genes are TRBV30 and TRBJ2-7, with TRBD1 as a possible D gene (5 bases). The germline gives CDR1 GTSNPN, CDR2 SVGIG (reference sequence). This CDR3 region has 13 residues. V was cut by 4 bases and J by 4 bases, with 14 bases left in between.

This clone was detected only a few times. The CDR3 DNA reads TGTGCCAGCAGCTTAGTGATAGTAAATGAGCAGTTCTTC. Protein sequence: CASSLVIVNEQFF. This sequence joins TRBV7-2 and TRBJ2-1; no firm D call. The CDR3 runs 13 residues. CDR1 is SGHTA, CDR2 FQGNSA, per germline. V lost 1 base, J lost 7 bases, and 8 bases lay in between. Full variable domain (outside the CDR3, taken from reference TRBV7-2 and TRBJ2-1): GAGVSQSPSNKVTEKGKDVELRCDPISGHTALYWYRQSLGQGLEFLIYFQGNSAPDKSGLPSDRFSAERTGGSVSTLTIQRTQQEDSAVYLCASSLVIVNEQFFGPGTRLTVL.

J is TRBJ2-1 and V is TRBV27; TRBD2 matches at 9 bases. CDR3 size: 15 residues. From germline, CDR1 is MNHEY and CDR2 SMNVEV (reference sequence). The J segment lost 6 bases and the V segment lost 6 bases, leaving 9 bases of the junction unmatched. The CDR3 sequence: CASSLAGIPGNEQFF. CDR3 in DNA: TGTGCCAGCAGCCTAGCGGGAATACCCGGCAATGAGCAGTTCTTC.

The rearrangement links TRBV4-2 to TRBJ2-5; D gene unclear. V was clipped by 0 bases and J by 4 bases, with 9 bases between them. This CDR3 is 14 amino acids long. The germline gives CDR1 LGHNA, CDR2 YNFKEQ. CDR3 sequence: CASSQEGFSETQYF. CDR3 DNA: TGTGCCAGCAGCCAAGAAGGCTTCTCAGAGACCCAGTACTTC.

The rearrangement joins TRBV6-5 to TRBJ2-7; 9 bases fit TRBD1. Trimming removed 3 bases from V and 6 bases from J; junction bases left unmatched: 9. The germline CDR1 and CDR2 sequences are MNHEY and SVGAGI. The CDR3 is 15 residues long. The CDR3 is CASSYRPGTGFEQYF. Here the CDR3 DNA reads TGTGCCAGCAGTTATCGACCGGGGACAGGGTTCGAGCAGTACTTC.

The chain couples TRBV2 to TRBJ2-5; 8 bases are a match to TRBD2. V lost 2 bases, J lost 1 base, and 3 bases stayed unmatched. CDR1 and CDR2 from the germline V gene are SNHLY and FYNNEI. The CDR3 spans 15 residues. CDR3 residues: CASSELREAQETQYF. CDR3 nucleotides: TGTGCCAGCAGTGAATTGCGGGAGGCCCAAGAGACCCAGTACTTC.

The chain links TRBV18 to TRBJ2-7, with TRBD2 identical over 15 bases. This CDR3 spans 16 amino acids. V shed 1 base, J shed 6 bases, and the junction held 4 bases outside the gene matches. The germline V gene encodes CDR1 KGHSH and CDR2 LQKENI. The CDR3 is CASSPQGLAGGFEQYF. The CDR3 DNA reads as TGTGCCAGCTCACCACAGGGACTAGCGGGAGGTTTCGAGCAGTACTTC.

The CDR3 loop reads CASSSVNQPQHF. DNA of the CDR3: TGTGCCAGCAGTTCTGTCAATCAGCCCCAGCATTTT. The chain employs TRBV27 and TRBJ1-5; D call uncertain. Trimming cost V 4 bases and J 3 bases, with 4 bases left between them. This CDR3 spans 12 amino acids. CDR1 is MNHEY, CDR2 SMNVEV, per germline (reference sequence).

The J gene is TRBJ1-2, the V gene TRBV4-3; D is undetermined. Germline CDR1 LGHNA, CDR2 YSLEER. V was trimmed by 1 base and J by 5 bases, leaving 14 bases between them. The CDR3 runs to 15 residues. The CDR3 DNA is TGCGCCAGCAGCCAAGGGACCTGGGCCCGGTATGGCTACACCTTC. It translates to CASSQGTWARYGYTF.

The V gene is TRBV11-2, the J gene TRBJ1-2; no firm D call. This CDR3 comprises 15 residues. CDR1 is SGHAT, CDR2 FQNNGV, per germline. V lost 0 bases to trimming and J lost 2 bases, with 10 bases between them. DNA for the CDR3: TGTGCCAGCAGCTTAGATAGTGTCAGAAACTATGGCTACACCTTC. Encoded protein: CASSLDSVRNYGYTF. The complete variable domain, with remaining parts taken from reference TRBV11-2 and TRBJ1-2, reads EAGVAQSPRYKIIEKRQSVAFWCNPISGHATLYWYQQILGQGPKLLIQFQNNGVVDDSQLPKDRFSAERLKGVDSTLKIQPAKLEDSAVYLCASSLDSVRNYGYTFGSGTRLTVV.

The chain joins TRBV15 to TRBJ2-1, with 10 bases matching TRBD2. CDR1 and CDR2 (germline): LNHNV, YYDKDF (reference sequence). This CDR3 contains 17 residues. V was pared by 4 bases and J by 8 bases, with 14 bases of the junction left unmatched. CDR3 protein: CATSKGTTSGAGDEQFF. CDR3 bases: TGTGCCACCAGCAAGGGTACCACTAGCGGGGCCGGCGATGAGCAGTTCTTC. The complete variable domain, with remaining parts taken from reference TRBV15 and TRBJ2-1, reads DAMVIQNPRYQVTQFGKPVTLSCSQTLNHNVMYWYQQKSSQAPKLLFHYYDKDFNNEADTPDNFQSRRPNTSFCFLDIRSPGLGDTAMYLCATSKGTTSGAGDEQFFGPGTRLTVL.

The rearrangement joins TRBV2 to TRBJ2-1, with no clear D. Trimming left V 5 bases short and J 7 bases short, with 6 bases between. This CDR3 comprises 11 residues. Germline CDR1 and CDR2: SNHLY and FYNNEI. The DNA of the CDR3 is TGTGCCAGCAGTCCTAGGAATGAGCAGTTCTTC. Its translation: CASSPRNEQFF.

This sequence joins TRBV19 and TRBJ2-7, with TRBD2 matching 13 bases. CDR3 length: 15 residues. Losses at the gene ends were 5 bases for V and 5 bases for J; bases not matched to a gene: 6. From germline, CDR1 is LNHDA and CDR2 SQIVND (reference sequence). The CDR3 here is CASSFGLAGVNEQYF. DNA of the CDR3: TGTGCCAGTAGTTTCGGACTAGCGGGAGTGAACGAGCAGTACTTC.

The chain employs TRBV27 and TRBJ2-2; 9 bases line up with TRBD1. CDR3 length: 16 residues. The V and J ends lost 7 bases and 6 bases, in that order; junction bases with no gene match: 12. The germline gives CDR1 MNHEY, CDR2 SMNVEV (reference sequence). The CDR3 protein is CASKDRGRVSAGELFF. The CDR3 DNA is TGTGCCAGCAAAGACAGGGGGAGGGTTTCGGCCGGGGAGCTGTTTTTT.

The rearrangement links TRBV15 to TRBJ2-7, with 9 positions matching TRBD1. Trimming at V came to 0 bases and at J to 3 bases, leaving 6 bases not matched to a gene. The CDR3 is 16 amino acids. Per the germline V gene, CDR1 is LNHNV and CDR2 is YYDKDF (reference sequence). In nucleotides, the CDR3 is TGTGCCACCAGCAGAGATACGGGACAGGGAGTCTACGAGCAGTACTTC. Its protein is CATSRDTGQGVYEQYF.

The rearrangement links TRBV6-5 to TRBJ2-1, with 9 bases identical to TRBD2. Losses at the gene ends were 3 bases for V and 3 bases for J; bases not matched to a gene: 3. The CDR3 loop spans 15 amino acids. CDR1 and CDR2 from the germline V gene are MNHEY and SVGAGI. CDR3 residues: CASSYDSGSYNEQFF. The CDR3 DNA reads as TGTGCCAGCAGTTATGATAGCGGGAGCTACAATGAGCAGTTCTTC.

The chain combines TRBV30 with TRBJ2-7; D unclear. The CDR3 consists of 13 residues. Deletions cut 1 base from V and 0 bases from J, with 7 bases between. Germline CDR1 and CDR2: GTSNPN and SVGIG (reference sequence). DNA for the CDR3: TGTGCCTGGAGTGGACGATCCTCCTACGAGCAGTACTTC. Amino acid sequence: CAWSGRSSYEQYF.